The 11 T cell receptor beta chains given below trace back to one sample, sequenced in a study of regulatory dendritic cells for organ transplantation (TCRdb year 2017). Antigen specificity for these receptors is unknown. Libraries were made using the immunoSEQ multiplex PCR assay. TCRdb re-hosts the immuneACCESS table, in-frame sequences only. Its copies lack some clones; in the studies checked, an unresolved V gene accounts for under half of them, and the cause for the rest is not known. The sample has more than 9,500 clones on record, 89% of them singletons. Of the sample, 0.22% is held by the ten largest clones. Sorted T cell subsets were CFSE-labeled and co-cultured for 4 to 6 days with allogeneic regulatory or mature dendritic cells at a 1:10 DC:T ratio. The material sequenced was naive CD8+ T cells from blood cultured with regulatory dendritic cells. The cell subset or site label on this specimen signifies: CD45RA+ naive T cells. The receptors here all came from a human donor in good health.

The V call is TRBV21-1, the J call TRBJ2-5; the D segment call TRBD2 is taken from the table without a DNA check. TRBV21-1 is an annotated pseudogene. The length of the CDR3 is 15 residues. DNA of the CDR3: TGTGCCAGCAGGGTTCCGGGGACTCTCGAAGAGACCCAGTACTTC. Encoded protein: CASRVPGTLEETQYF.

CDR3 in DNA: TGTGCCAGCAGCGCCGGGGACAGCCAGACCACAGATACGCAGTATTTT. Translated: CASSAGDSQTTDTQYF. V is TRBV9 and J is TRBJ2-3; 7 nucleotides match TRBD1. Germline V CDR1 and CDR2: SGDLS, YYNGEE. V trimming: 3 bases; J trimming: 2 bases; junction bases outside the gene matches: 9. The CDR3 loop spans 16 amino acids.

This rearrangement joins TRBV13 to TRBJ2-1, with D perhaps TRBD1 (6 bases). V was pared by 4 bases and J by 5 bases, with 18 bases between. Germline CDR1 and CDR2: PRHDT and FYEKMQ (reference sequence). The CDR3 runs 16 residues. Written as DNA, the CDR3 is TGTGCCAGCAGCTCCCCTACAGGGAATCGAAACAATGAGCAGTTCTTC. It codes for CASSSPTGNRNNEQFF.

V and J are TRBV18 and TRBJ2-7; tentatively, D is TRBD1 (5 bases). CDR3 length: 14 residues. The ends were cut back, 0 bases at V and 7 bases at J, with 13 bases in the middle. Germline V lookup: CDR1 KGHSH, CDR2 LQKENI. This CDR3 reads CASSPPQGRGEQYF. CDR3 DNA: TGTGCCAGCTCACCACCCCAGGGAAGGGGTGAGCAGTACTTC. The full variable domain, completed using reference TRBV18 and TRBJ2-7, is NAGVMQNPRHLVRRRGQEARLRCSPMKGHSHVYWYRQLPEEGLKFMVYLQKENIIDESGMPKERFSAEFPKEGPSILRIQQVVRGDSAAYFCASSPPQGRGEQYFGPGTRLTVT.

The chain couples TRBV4-2 to TRBJ2-7, with D hard to call. Germline V gives CDR1 LGHNA, CDR2 YNFKEQ. V dropped 0 bases and J dropped 2 bases, with 8 bases sitting between them. This CDR3 is built from 14 residues. The DNA for the CDR3 is TGTGCCAGCAGCCAAGATCCTGCAACCTACGAGCAGTACTTC. It encodes CASSQDPATYEQYF.

The CDR3 DNA sequence: TGTGCCAGCAGCTTGTCAGGGTTGGGGCAGCCCCAGCATTTT. Amino acid sequence: CASSLSGLGQPQHF. The chain employs TRBV7-2 and TRBJ1-5, with a possible D match to TRBD1 (5 bases). V shed 3 bases and J shed 7 bases, with 13 bases lying between them. The CDR3 totals 14 residues. The germline CDR1 and CDR2 sequences are SGHTA and FQGNSA. Complete variable domain (other parts from reference TRBV7-2 and TRBJ1-5): GAGVSQSPSNKVTEKGKDVELRCDPISGHTALYWYRQSLGQGLEFLIYFQGNSAPDKSGLPSDRFSAERTGGSVSTLTIQRTQQEDSAVYLCASSLSGLGQPQHFGDGTRLSIL.

A few counts support this clone. The chain uses TRBV7-2 and TRBJ2-3; D is ambiguous. The germline V gene has CDR1 SGHTA and CDR2 FQGNSA. Trimming left V 4 bases short and J 2 bases short, with 10 bases between. The CDR3 spans 14 residues. The CDR3, as DNA: TGTGCCAGCAGCTCCCGAAGGAACACAGATACGCAGTATTTT. It yields the protein CASSSRRNTDTQYF.

V gene TRBV9 combines with J gene TRBJ2-3; 7 bases line up with TRBD2. V lost 1 base and J lost 0; bases outside the gene matches: 2. This CDR3 is 15 amino acids long. The germline CDR1 and CDR2 sequences are SGDLS and YYNGEE. This CDR3 reads CASSVFGRSTDTQYF. As DNA, the CDR3 is TGTGCCAGCAGCGTATTCGGGAGGAGCACAGATACGCAGTATTTT.

The CDR3 loop is CARSPGTSGRSNTGELFF. CDR3 DNA sequence: TGTGCCAGAAGCCCGGGGACTAGCGGGAGGTCGAACACCGGGGAGCTGTTTTTT. This chain uses TRBV5-3 with TRBJ2-2, with 15 bases identical to TRBD2. TRBV5-3 is assigned to the ORF class and has an uncertain function. The CDR3 sequence is 18 residues long. J lost 0 bases, V lost 4 bases, and 4 bases had no gene match.

This clone was seen a handful of times. The V call is TRBV7-9, the J call TRBJ1-2; D is unclear. Germline CDR1 SEHNR, CDR2 FQNEAQ (reference sequence). The CDR3 totals 16 residues. V lost 0 bases to trimming and J lost 7 bases, with 18 bases between them. The CDR3: CASSLADDRGLGGYTF. Here the CDR3 DNA reads TGTGCCAGCAGCTTAGCGGATGATCGGGGATTAGGTGGCTACACCTTC.

The J gene is TRBJ2-1, the V gene TRBV28; D unclear. This CDR3 contains 14 residues. The germline V and J ends were trimmed by 3 bases and 0 bases, with 6 bases remaining between them. The germline gives CDR1 MDHEN, CDR2 SYDVKM. CDR3 sequence: CASSFPSSYNEQFF. DNA of the CDR3: TGTGCCAGCAGTTTCCCAAGCTCCTACAATGAGCAGTTCTTC. The full variable domain, in which reference TRBV28 and TRBJ2-1 provide the parts outside the CDR3, is DVKVTQSSRYLVKRTGEKVFLECVQDMDHENMFWYRQDPGLGLRLIYFSYDVKMKEKGDIPEGYSVSREKKERFSLILESASTNQTSMYLCASSFPSSYNEQFFGPGTRLTVL.